Listed below are T cell receptor beta chains from one sample, sequenced in a study of blood T cell repertoires in COVID-19. Sequencing used immunoSEQ multiplex PCR; TCRdb keeps in-frame clones, though not all of them. The data contain some 230,000 clones, about nine tenths of them singletons. Sequenced material: peripheral blood. The source is a young man who had recovered from COVID-19. Both conserved end residues are part of each CDR3. A D gene is named only where the DNA matches it firmly. Where a row states a size, it is once, few, many or the class of an expanded clone; other rows omit it.

J gene	V gene	clone size	D gene	CDR3 DNA	CDR3 protein
TRBJ2-2	TRBV3-1/TRBV3-2	NA	NA	TGTGCCAGCAGCCCGGGACATACCTCGAACACCGGGGAGCTGTTTTTT	CASSPGHTSNTGELFF
TRBJ1-2	TRBV5-1	NA	TRBD1	TGCGCCAGCAGCTTTCCATCCGGGACAGGGGAAGGCTACACCTTC	CASSFPSGTGEGYTF
TRBJ2-7	TRBV10-2	NA	NA	TGCGCCAGCAGTGATGGAGTGTACCAGATGGGTCACGAGCAGTACTTC	CASSDGVYQMGHEQYF
TRBJ2-7	TRBV27	once	NA	TGTGCCAGCGGCACCTACGAGCAGTACTTC	CASGTYEQYF
TRBJ2-1	TRBV5-1	NA	TRBD2	TGCGCCAGCAGCTTCGGGACTAATTACAATGAGCAGTTCTTC	CASSFGTNYNEQFF
TRBJ2-7	TRBV20-1	NA	NA	TGCAGTGCTAGAGCCCAGTACGAGCAGTACTTC	CSARAQYEQYF
TRBJ1-2	TRBV7-9	once	NA	TGTGCCAGCAGCGCTCGAGACGGGGACTTGGGTGGCTACACCTTC	CASSARDGDLGGYTF
TRBJ2-1	TRBV19	NA	NA	TGTGCCAGTAGACCCTGGGGCGCCTCGGCCAATGAGCAGTTCTTC	CASRPWGASANEQFF
TRBJ1-5	TRBV12-3/TRBV12-4	NA	TRBD1	TGTGCCAGCAGGGGACAGGGCGGGCCCCAGCATTTT	CASRGQGGPQHF
TRBJ2-1	TRBV24-1	NA	TRBD2	TGTGCCACCAGTGGAACTAGCGGGGGTAATAATGAGCAGTTCTTC	CATSGTSGGNNEQFF
TRBJ2-2	TRBV30	NA	TRBD1	TGTGCCTTACCACTACAGGGGGCGCATGGCACCGGGGAGCTGTTTTTT	CALPLQGAHGTGELFF
TRBJ2-1	TRBV7-6	NA	NA	TGTGCCAGCAGCTTAGCGGCGGGGGCCCACAATGAGCAGTTCTTC	CASSLAAGAHNEQFF
TRBJ2-7	TRBV2	NA	NA	TGTGCCAGCAGTCGCGCGGACTGGGGATTTTACGAGCAGTACTTC	CASSRADWGFYEQYF
TRBJ2-7	TRBV11-2	NA	NA	TGTGCCAGCGGCCCCTACGAGCAGTACTTC	CASGPYEQYF
TRBJ1-1	TRBV11-2	NA	TRBD1	TGTGCCAGCAGCACTCCCCTGGGTTACAGGGGCTGGAACACTGAAGCTTTCTTT	CASSTPLGYRGWNTEAFF
TRBJ2-2	TRBV29-1	NA	TRBD1	TGCGGAGGCAGGGGGTATGGCGGGGAGCTGTTTTTT	CGGRGYGGELFF
TRBJ2-6	TRBV11-3	NA	TRBD1	TGTGCCAGCAGCTTAGGGGACAGATCTGGGGCCAACGTCCTGACTTTC	CASSLGDRSGANVLTF
TRBJ2-7	TRBV4-1	NA	TRBD1	TGCGCCAGCAGCCAAGATTCGGGACAGGGGCGGGAGCAGTACTTC	CASSQDSGQGREQYF
TRBJ1-3	TRBV5-4	NA	NA	TGTGCCAGCAGCTTACTCTCTGGAAACACCATATATTTT	CASSLLSGNTIYF
TRBJ2-7	TRBV3-1/TRBV3-2	NA	TRBD1	TGTGCCAGCAGCCATCCTTGGAAGACAGGGGAGTACGAGCAGTACTTC	CASSHPWKTGEYEQYF
TRBJ2-1	TRBV5-4	once	TRBD2	TGTGCCAGCAGCTTGAGGCGGGGGGGGCCCTACAATGAGCAGTTCTTC	CASSLRRGGPYNEQFF
TRBJ1-1	TRBV5-4	few	TRBD1	TGTGCCAGCACCCGGGACAGGGGATGGCAAGCTTTCTTT	CASTRDRGWQAFF
TRBJ1-1	TRBV6-2/TRBV6-3	few	NA	TGTGCCAGCAGTTACTCGATGAGAGGGACTGAAGCTTTCTTT	CASSYSMRGTEAFF
TRBJ2-5	TRBV5-1	NA	TRBD2	TGCGCCAGCAGCCGAGGCGCAGCGGGGGGCCCGGATCAAGAGACCCAGTACTTC	CASSRGAAGGPDQETQYF
TRBJ2-5	TRBV9	NA	TRBD2	TGTGCCAGCAGCGTAGAGGGACTAGCGGGTCTCGGGACCCAGTACTTC	CASSVEGLAGLGTQYF
TRBJ1-5	TRBV19	NA	NA	TGTGCCAGTAGTACTCAGGGATCTTATAGCAATCAGCCCCAGCATTTT	CASSTQGSYSNQPQHF
TRBJ2-5	TRBV2	NA	NA	TGTGCCAGCAGCGGAGACAGAAGGGGAGAGACCCAGTACTTC	CASSGDRRGETQYF
TRBJ1-2	TRBV29-1	NA	NA	TGCAGCGTTGTGCGCCCCTCTGATGGCTACACCTTC	CSVVRPSDGYTF
TRBJ2-7	TRBV29-1	NA	NA	TGCAGCGTTGAAGGGTTGCAGGGGTCCTCTCCCTACGAGCAGTACTTC	CSVEGLQGSSPYEQYF
TRBJ1-2	TRBV19	NA	TRBD1	TGTGCCATTTCGACAGGGGAACATGGCTACACCTTC	CAISTGEHGYTF
TRBJ1-4	TRBV21-1	NA	NA	TGTGCCAGCAGCTTCAATCGGACAGACTTTAATGAAAAACTGTTTTTT	CASSFNRTDFNEKLFF
TRBJ1-1	TRBV5-1	NA	TRBD1	TGCGCCAGCAGCTTATCCGCCGGGACAGGGAGGTTTGGCACTGAAGCTTTCTTT	CASSLSAGTGRFGTEAFF
TRBJ1-1	TRBV24-1	NA	NA	TGTGCCACCATGAAGGGGCTGGTTGACACTGAAGCTTTCTTT	CATMKGLVDTEAFF
TRBJ2-1	TRBV4-1	NA	TRBD2	TGCGCCAGCAGCCGGGAGCGGGGGGGCATTGAGCAGTTCTTC	CASSRERGGIEQFF
TRBJ2-7	TRBV28	NA	NA	TGTGCCAGCGGGCTCGGAAGCTCCTACGAGCAGTACTTC	CASGLGSSYEQYF
TRBJ2-2	TRBV5-1	NA	NA	TGCGCCAGCGAATGGAGTAAGGAGCTGTTTTTT	CASEWSKELFF
TRBJ2-1	TRBV24-1	once	NA	TGTGCCACCACCGCACCCGTACTAGAAGAGCAGTTCTTC	CATTAPVLEEQFF
TRBJ1-2	TRBV7-8	once	NA	TGTGCCAGCGCCTGGGGAACGGGGGAGGACTATGGCTACACCTTC	CASAWGTGEDYGYTF
TRBJ1-1	TRBV7-9	NA	NA	TGTGCCAGCAGCCCCTCAGTGATGAACACTGAAGCTTTCTTT	CASSPSVMNTEAFF